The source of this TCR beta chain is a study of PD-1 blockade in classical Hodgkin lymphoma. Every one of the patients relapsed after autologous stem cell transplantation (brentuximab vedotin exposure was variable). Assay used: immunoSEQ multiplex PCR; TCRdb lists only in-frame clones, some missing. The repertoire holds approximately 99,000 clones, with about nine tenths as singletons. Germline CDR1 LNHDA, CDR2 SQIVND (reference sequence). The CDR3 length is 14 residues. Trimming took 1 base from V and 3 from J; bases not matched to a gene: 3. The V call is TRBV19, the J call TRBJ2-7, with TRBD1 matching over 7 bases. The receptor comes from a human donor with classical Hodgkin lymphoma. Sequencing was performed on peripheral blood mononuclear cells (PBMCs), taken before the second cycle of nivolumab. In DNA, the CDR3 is TGTGCCAGTAGTATAGCCAGGGGGAACTACGAGCAGTACTTC. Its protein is CASSIARGNYEQYF.